The 17 T cell receptor beta chains below come from one sample, sequenced in a study of metastatic and nonmetastatic thyroid tumors. Every patient was untreated before thyroid surgery. TCRdb re-called the PCR reads through MiXCR. This table holds under 45,000 clones, roughly 27% found once. Sequences were obtained from blood. The origin of the receptors is a male donor with papillary thyroid cancer or a benign thyroid nodule (not recorded which). Some clones in this sample may be carry-over from other donors' samples.

In the case of this clone: Since the CDR3 does not end with the conserved phenylalanine or tryptophan, this likely comes from a read error. The rearrangement joins TRBV4-1 to TRBJ2-3; 9 nucleotides align to TRBD2. Germline V gene data show CDR1 as MGHRA and CDR2 as YSYEKL. The V gene end was trimmed by 4 bases and the J gene end by 0 bases; junction bases not matched to a gene: 5. This CDR3 region has 16 residues. The CDR3 sequence is CASSPRLAVSTDTQYL. The CDR3 DNA reads TGCGCCAGCAGCCCCCGACTAGCGGTGAGCACAGATACGCAGTATTTG.

This clone was recorded many times. The chain combines TRBV7-9 with TRBJ2-1; no clear D gene. Deletions cut 4 bases from V and 0 bases from J, with 10 bases between. Germline CDR1 reads SEHNR; CDR2 reads FQNEAQ (reference sequence). The CDR3 spans 15 residues. In nucleotides, the CDR3 is TGTGCCAGCAGCTCCCAGGCCCACTCCTACAATGAGCAGTTCTTC. This translates into CASSSQAHSYNEQFF.

The table lists this clone with many counts. The chain is built from TRBV20-1 and TRBJ2-7, with a tentative D call TRBD2 (6 bases). The V end lost 1 base, the J end lost 3 bases, and 13 bases lay between the germline ends. CDR3 length equals 14 residues. Germline values: CDR1 DFQATT, CDR2 SNEGSKA (reference sequence). The CDR3 DNA sequence: TGCAGTGCTAGAGTGGGCGGGACTCTCTACGAGCAGTACTTC. It is translated as CSARVGGTLYEQYF.

This clone was seen many times. The V call is TRBV6-5, the J call TRBJ2-2; D remains ambiguous. The length of the CDR3 is 16 residues. The V end lost 2 bases, the J end lost 4 bases, and 14 bases lay between the germline ends. CDR1 is MNHEY and CDR2 is SVGAGI in the germline V gene. The CDR3 nucleotides are TGTGCCAGCAGTTACCGGACGCCCGGTGGCACCGGGGAGCTGTTTTTT. Residues: CASSYRTPGGTGELFF.

This clone was counted at least ten times. This chain connects TRBV28 to TRBJ1-5; 7 bases agree with TRBD1. J lost 7 bases, V lost 5 bases, and 8 bases had no gene match. There are 14 residues in the CDR3. Germline CDR1 reads MDHEN; CDR2 reads SYDVKM. In DNA, the CDR3 is TGTGCCAGCAGTCTATCGGGGGGACAGCAGCCCCAGCATTTT. Translating it yields CASSLSGGQQPQHF.

This clone was recorded at least ten times. The chain links TRBV12-3 or TRBV12-4 to TRBJ2-1; D may be TRBD1 (6 bases). The CDR3 extends over 15 amino acids. V was clipped by 4 bases and J by 4 bases, with 14 bases between them. The chain's CDR3 is CASSSTSGQYNEQFF. Written as DNA, the CDR3 is TGTGCCAGCAGTTCCACCTCGGGACAATACAATGAGCAGTTCTTC.

The chain uses TRBV20-1 and TRBJ2-1, with 14 nucleotides matching TRBD2. Germline V CDR1 and CDR2: DFQATT, SNEGSKA (reference sequence). The CDR3 runs 15 residues. The J segment lost 6 bases and the V segment lost 4 bases, leaving 5 bases of the junction unmatched. The CDR3 nucleotides are TGCAGTGCTACCTCTGGACTAGCGGGAGGCAATGAGCAGTTCTTC. As protein: CSATSGLAGGNEQFF.

The chain is built from TRBV7-8 and TRBJ2-7; no clear D gene. The CDR3 has 14 residues. The germline gives CDR1 SGHVS, CDR2 FQNEAQ. Trimming stripped 1 base from V and 2 bases from J, with 9 bases between. CDR3: CASSLEVVPYEQYF. In DNA form, the CDR3 reads TGTGCCAGCAGCTTAGAGGTGGTTCCCTACGAGCAGTACTTC.

This clone was detected ten times or more. This rearrangement joins TRBV28 to TRBJ2-2; D unclear. The CDR3 runs 14 residues. CDR1 and CDR2 from the germline V gene are MDHEN and SYDVKM. V was clipped by 3 bases and J by 1 base, with 6 bases between them. The CDR3 reads CASSFGQNTGELFF. In DNA, the CDR3 is TGTGCCAGCAGTTTCGGGCAGAACACCGGGGAGCTGTTTTTT.

The chain links TRBV25-1 to TRBJ2-7; 9 bases match TRBD1. CDR3 size: 15 residues. The V segment lost 3 bases and the J segment 3 bases; nucleotides outside the gene matches: 6. Germline CDR1 is MGHDK and CDR2 is SYGVNS. The CDR3, as DNA: TGTGCCAGCAGTGATCCCGGACAGGGGCGCTACGAGCAGTACTTC. Its translation: CASSDPGQGRYEQYF.

This clone is judged medium-sized (0.01 to 0.1%). The chain has TRBV6-1 and TRBJ1-2; D is uncertain. The V and J ends lost 6 bases and 5 bases respectively, with 7 bases between them. CDR1 and CDR2 (germline): MNHNS, SASEGT. The CDR3 is 11 residues long. This CDR3 is CASRHRYGYTF. CDR3 in DNA: TGTGCCAGCAGACACAGATATGGCTACACCTTC.

The sample holds many counts of this clone. The chain employs TRBV10-2 and TRBJ2-3, with D possibly TRBD2 on 6 matching bases. CDR1 and CDR2 from the germline V gene are WSHSY and SAAADI. The V end lost 5 bases, the J end lost 5 bases, and 14 bases lay between the germline ends. CDR3 length: 14 residues. The CDR3 region has the DNA TGCGCCAGCAGTAAACGGGAGTCGGTAGATACGCAGTATTTT. Translation: CASSKRESVDTQYF.

The chain joins TRBV6-1 to TRBJ1-1; D is ambiguous. The V gene lost 4 bases and the J gene lost 1 base, with 16 bases spanning the gap. The V gene's germline CDR1 is MNHNS and CDR2 SASEGT. CDR3 length equals 16 residues. DNA for the CDR3: TGTGCCAGCAGTGCCCGACCGGGGTCGGAGAACACTGAAGCTTTCTTT. It is translated as CASSARPGSENTEAFF.

V and J are TRBV20-1 and TRBJ2-5; unclear D gene. The CDR3 contains 14 residues. V shed 6 bases and J shed 5 bases, with 19 bases lying between them. CDR1 DFQATT and CDR2 SNEGSKA come from the germline V gene (reference sequence). CDR3 DNA sequence: TGCAGTGCCCCGGTCGCAGCGATAAGGGAGACCCAGTACTTC. Protein: CSAPVAAIRETQYF.

This clone occurred many times. In DNA, the CDR3 is TGTGCCAGCAGCGTAGATTTAGCGCCCTACAATGAGCAGTTCTTC. Translated, it gives CASSVDLAPYNEQFF. The rearrangement joins TRBV9 to TRBJ2-1, with a weak D call TRBD2 (5 bases). Germline lookup yields CDR1 SGDLS and CDR2 YYNGEE. Trimming cost V 0 bases and J 2 bases, with 9 bases left between them. The CDR3 contains 15 residues.

The V gene is TRBV24-1, the J gene TRBJ2-2, with 8 bases fitting TRBD1. Germline V gives CDR1 KGHDR, CDR2 SFDVKD. The V segment lost 6 bases and the J segment 2 bases; nucleotides outside the gene matches: 13. CDR3 length: 18 residues. The chain's CDR3 is CATSWVRPGQGNTGELFF. CDR3 bases: TGTGCCACCAGTTGGGTTCGTCCCGGACAGGGAAACACCGGGGAGCTGTTTTTT.

This clone was detected only a few times. V and J are TRBV10-3 and TRBJ2-5; D may be TRBD1 (5 bases). V lost 9 bases to trimming and J lost 1 base, with 12 bases between them. From germline, CDR1 is ENHRY and CDR2 SYGVKD. This CDR3 has 13 residues. CDR3 bases: TGTGCCATAAGCCGACAGTTCCAAGAGACCCAGTACTTC. Amino acids: CAISRQFQETQYF.